The rows below give T cell receptor beta chains drawn from one sample of a study of shared clonotypes between healthy human individuals. The assay was immunoSEQ multiplex PCR, and TCRdb's table has in-frame clones only and misses some. The sample records about 510,000 clones, about 79% being singletons. The sequenced material came from PBMCs. The receptors come from a woman aged 40 to 50 in good health. Some clones in this sample may be carry-over from other donors' samples. The conserved cysteine and the conserved F or W are not part of the CDR3 here.

j_call v_call cdr3_aa
TRBJ1-1 TRBV18 ASSPSPAEAF
TRBJ2-7 TRBV5-1 ASSLDRDRYEQY
TRBJ2-3 TRBV9 ASSVGGDTQY
TRBJ1-1 TRBV30 AWMVGQSSNTEAF
TRBJ2-1 TRBV5-1 ASSAQPGLASNEQF
TRBJ2-2 TRBV19 ASSNSGNTGELF
TRBJ2-3 TRBV28 ASSRATPSTDTQY
TRBJ2-1 TRBV2 ASSEELAGADEQF
TRBJ1-5 TRBV30 AWSLRTGGNQPQH
TRBJ1-2 TRBV6-1 ASSVGTGGMGYGYT
TRBJ1-5 TRBV15 ATSRGPGQGEQPQH
TRBJ2-5 TRBV7-3 ASSPTGQGRETQY
TRBJ1-1 TRBV21-1 ASSKGSSVNTEAF
TRBJ2-1 TRBV7-2 ASSLAKGQIYNEQF
TRBJ2-3 TRBV6-5 ASGRGRDFTDTQY
TRBJ1-2 TRBV28 AEGSQNYGYT
TRBJ1-4 TRBV18 ASSPPITTGLNEKLF
TRBJ1-1 TRBV30 AWVRKGGVLLGTEAF
TRBJ2-7 TRBV29-1 SVEEPMGGENYEQY
TRBJ2-2 TRBV4-3 ASSQDVANTGELF
TRBJ2-5 TRBV20-1 SASVAETQY
TRBJ1-1 TRBV6-5 ASSYGGPGTEAF
TRBJ2-3 TRBV5-1 ASSTGLAGVDTQY
TRBJ2-5 TRBV7-9 ASSLGTQY
TRBJ2-1 TRBV20-1 SASKRNEQF
TRBJ2-7 TRBV5-1 ASSHTSGSYEQY
TRBJ2-5 TRBV27 ASSLTRQAQETQY
TRBJ1-4 TRBV2 ASRDTGTGEKLF
TRBJ2-2 TRBV7-3 ASSILPGQNTGELF
- TRBV4-2 ASSQVVVTRDFYEQY
TRBJ2-6 TRBV5-8 ASSLGQSSGANVLT
TRBJ1-5 TRBV2 ASRELTGGQPQH
TRBJ2-3 TRBV10-1 ASSESRGLAGADTQY
TRBJ2-2 TRBV7-2 ASSVTSGRRAGELF
TRBJ2-5 TRBV6-5 ASSYWQGRETQY
TRBJ2-5 TRBV6-1 ASCRHREETQY
TRBJ2-5 TRBV2 ASRWDRSQETQY
TRBJ2-3 TRBV9 ASSVQEDTQY
TRBJ1-2 TRBV15 ATSRDEAGLNYGYT
TRBJ1-4 TRBV19 ASSPTQGWEKLF
TRBJ1-2 TRBV6-5 ASSGLGGYT
TRBJ2-1 TRBV2 ASSQGQAYNEQF
TRBJ2-3 TRBV6-1 ASRTRTSGTDTQY
TRBJ1-4 TRBV2 ASSEGQLWEKLF
TRBJ2-1 TRBV5-6 ASSLGLAGGVEQF
TRBJ2-3 TRBV29-1 STGDRTDTQY
TRBJ1-2 TRBV10-1 ASRGGVASLGYGYT
- TRBV5-1 ASSLGQGPYEQY
TRBJ1-2 TRBV13 ASSLGQGAGGYT
TRBJ2-1 TRBV11-3 ASSLAGTTYNEQF
TRBJ1-3 TRBV6-1 ASSDTLLGGNTIY
TRBJ1-2 TRBV29-1 SVLSSRDGYYGYT
TRBJ2-3 TRBV4-1 ASSQERPDTQY
TRBJ2-7 TRBV7-9 ASSPRQGSGEQY